The 10 T cell receptor beta chains presented below share a single source sample, sequenced in a study of blood T cell repertoires in COVID-19. Libraries were prepared by immunoSEQ multiplex PCR; TCRdb keeps only in-frame clonotypes and omits some of them. The data contain about 85,000 clones, about 92% of them singletons. The material sequenced was peripheral blood. These receptor sequences come from a man in his fifties with acute or convalescent COVID-19.

The rearrangement joins TRBV10-3 to TRBJ2-3; D might be TRBD2 (6 bases). This CDR3 has 14 residues. Between the trimmed V and J ends, which lost 3 bases and 4 bases, there was a span of 11 bases. CDR1 is ENHRY and CDR2 is SYGVKD in the germline V gene. The CDR3 protein is CAISDTGGADTQYF. CDR3 nucleotides: TGTGCCATCAGTGACACCGGAGGGGCAGATACGCAGTATTTT.

The chain has TRBV3-1 (or the pseudogene TRBV3-2) and TRBJ2-1; the match to TRBD2 covers 8 bases. Germline trimming cut 3 bases from V and 3 bases from J; bases unmatched to any gene: 4. Germline CDR1 is LGHDT and CDR2 is YNNKEL (reference sequence). The length of the CDR3 is 15 residues. This CDR3 is CASSHSGTSYNEQFF. The CDR3, as DNA: TGTGCCAGCAGCCATTCCGGGACTAGCTACAATGAGCAGTTCTTC.

The CDR3 DNA is TGTGCCAGCAGCCTATACGAGCAGTTCTTC. This sequence encodes CASSLYEQFF. The chain carries TRBV12-3 or TRBV12-4 and TRBJ2-1; D call uncertain. Trimming took 6 bases from V and 10 from J, leaving 7 bases between them. CDR3 length equals 10 residues.

This sequence joins TRBV11-3 and TRBJ2-3; TRBD2 matches 7 bases. This CDR3 comprises 13 residues. Losses at the gene ends were 1 base for V and 8 bases for J; bases not matched to a gene: 3. Germline V gene data show CDR1 as SGHNT and CDR2 as YENEEA. CDR3 DNA: TGTGCCAGCAGCTTAGGCGGGGGAGGTACGCAGTATTTT. Residues: CASSLGGGGTQYF.

The chain carries TRBV7-9 and TRBJ1-1; D not resolved. Trimming took off 2 bases at V and 8 bases at J, with 9 bases between the two ends. The CDR3 consists of 12 residues. Looked up from germline, CDR1 is SEHNR and CDR2 is FQNEAQ (reference sequence). The CDR3 sequence: CASSLLYGEAFF. In DNA, the CDR3 is TGTGCCAGCAGCTTATTATACGGGGAAGCTTTCTTT.

The chain is built from TRBV4-1 and TRBJ2-2; 11 nucleotides line up with TRBD2. With 1 base clipped from V and 3 bases from J, the junction kept 7 bases outside the gene matches. CDR3 length: 18 residues. The germline V gene encodes CDR1 MGHRA and CDR2 YSYEKL. This CDR3 reads CASSQVLAGGADTGELFF. The CDR3 nucleotides read TGCGCCAGCAGCCAAGTGCTAGCGGGGGGCGCGGACACCGGGGAGCTGTTTTTT.

The chain couples TRBV15 to TRBJ1-5, with D possibly TRBD1 on 5 matching bases. The CDR3 has 14 amino acids. Germline CDR1 LNHNV, CDR2 YYDKDF (reference sequence). V was shortened by 5 bases and J by 7 bases, with 15 bases between the two germline ends. DNA for the CDR3: TGTGCCACCAGCGGATGGGGCCCAGGACAGCCCCAGCATTTT. It yields the protein CATSGWGPGQPQHF.

The chain has TRBV27 and TRBJ1-5; D remains ambiguous. With 0 bases removed from V and 7 bases from J, the gap between germline ends came to 10 bases. The CDR3 loop spans 14 amino acids. Germline loops: CDR1 MNHEY, CDR2 SMNVEV (reference sequence). The chain's CDR3 is CASSLSGAGQPQHF. Written as DNA, the CDR3 is TGTGCCAGCAGTTTATCAGGCGCCGGGCAGCCCCAGCATTTT.

This clone has a single count. Germline and junction disagree at one end, which may indicate a read error. This rearrangement joins TRBV7-2 to TRBJ2-1, with 8 bases that match TRBD2. Germline V lookup: CDR1 SGHTA, CDR2 FQGNSA. CDR3 length: 12 residues. The DNA of the CDR3 is TGTGCCAGCAGCTTAGACACTAGCGGCGACGTCTTC. Protein sequence: CASSLDTSGDVF.

V gene TRBV19 combines with J gene TRBJ2-3, with 9 bases aligning to TRBD1. Trimming cost V 4 bases and J 2 bases; bases outside gene matches: 1. The CDR3 is made up of 14 amino acids. Germline lookup yields CDR1 LNHDA and CDR2 SQIVND (reference sequence). The DNA of the CDR3 is TGTGCCAGTAGTAGGGACAGGGCCACAGATACGCAGTATTTT. Translated: CASSRDRATDTQYF. The variable domain in full, with the rest retrieved from reference TRBV19 and TRBJ2-3, is DGGITQSPKYLFRKEGQNVTLSCEQNLNHDAMYWYRQDPGQGLRLIYYSQIVNDFQKGDIAEGYSVSREKKESFPLTVTSAQKNPTAFYLCASSRDRATDTQYFGPGTRLTVL.